This T cell receptor beta chain came from a study of T-cell memory formation after mild COVID-19. In the study overall: The two donors had largely donor-specific TCR clusters.

About this clonotype: No antigen is known for it.

Study observations and caveats: Clones that shrank (day 15 to 85) were balanced CD4/CD8, whereas later expanders leaned CD4+.

TCRdb used MiXCR to reprocess the 5' RACE reads, holding one entry per CDR3 protein. The sample includes about 470,000 distinct CDR3 sequences, around 27% of them seen just once. CDR3 length equals 13 residues. The V end lost 1 base, the J end lost 6 bases, and 10 bases lay between the germline ends. Input material: PBMCs or a T cell subset sorted from them (not recorded which). The receptor was isolated from an adult woman who had mild COVID-19 (a few samples of this study predate the infection). Cell type and time point are not known. The V call is TRBV12-3 or TRBV12-4, the J call TRBJ2-7; D remains unclear. The CDR3 DNA reads as TGTGCCAGCAGTTTAGTACGTAAGGGCGAGCAGTACTTC. Translation gives CASSLVRKGEQYF.